This is a list of T cell receptor beta chains from one sample in a study of cytomegalovirus exposure and HLA in healthy donors. TCRdb keeps only in-frame clones here, not all; method: immunoSEQ multiplex PCR. The sample contains 45,000 or so clones, roughly 93% of which appear only once. The sample comprised PBMCs. These receptors all stem from a woman younger than 35 in good health and CMV-seronegative. Both conserved end residues are part of each CDR3. D genes are given only for firm matches. Clone size, where shown, is once, few, many, or a class for clones that have expanded.

CDR3 protein: CASSTGEGNSPLHF
CDR3 DNA: TGTGCCAGCAGTACCGGGGAGGGTAATTCACCCCTCCACTTT
V gene: TRBV6-1
CDR3 length: 14
J gene: TRBJ1-6
clone size: .
D gene: .

CDR3 protein: CASSNDSPSGYTF
CDR3 DNA: TGTGCCAGCAGCAACGACAGCCCCAGCGGCTACACCTTC
V gene: TRBV5-4
CDR3 length: 13
J gene: TRBJ1-2
clone size: .
D gene: .

CDR3 protein: CASSNPRGEAFF
CDR3 DNA: TGTGCCAGCAGTAACCCCCGGGGAGAAGCTTTCTTT
V gene: TRBV28
CDR3 length: 12
J gene: TRBJ1-1
clone size: .
D gene: .

CDR3 protein: CASSSVGDTNYEQYF
CDR3 DNA: TGTGCCAGCAGTAGTGTAGGGGACACTAACTACGAGCAGTACTTC
V gene: TRBV28
CDR3 length: 15
J gene: TRBJ2-7
clone size: .
D gene: .

CDR3 protein: CASILEGLVYEQYF
CDR3 DNA: TGTGCCAGCATCTTAGAGGGCTTAGTTTACGAGCAGTACTTC
V gene: TRBV6-1
CDR3 length: 14
J gene: TRBJ2-7
clone size: .
D gene: .

CDR3 protein: CASSLGPGLAGMLVAYEQYF
CDR3 DNA: TGTGCCAGCAGTTTAGGTCCGGGACTAGCGGGAATGCTCGTGGCATACGAGCAGTACTTC
V gene: TRBV28
CDR3 length: 20
J gene: TRBJ2-7
clone size: .
D gene: TRBD2

CDR3 protein: CASSSRRQGSNEKLFF
CDR3 DNA: TGTGCCAGTAGTAGCCGCCGACAGGGAAGTAATGAAAAACTGTTTTTT
V gene: TRBV19
CDR3 length: 16
J gene: TRBJ1-4
clone size: .
D gene: TRBD1

CDR3 protein: CASSFVVGLFNYGYTF
CDR3 DNA: TGTGCCAGTAGCTTCGTTGTGGGACTGTTTAACTATGGCTACACCTTC
V gene: TRBV19
CDR3 length: 16
J gene: TRBJ1-2
clone size: .
D gene: .

CDR3 protein: CASSPREGAYEQYF
CDR3 DNA: TGTGCTAGTTCGCCTAGGGAGGGAGCCTACGAGCAGTACTTC
V gene: TRBV7-7
CDR3 length: 14
J gene: TRBJ2-7
clone size: .
D gene: TRBD2

CDR3 protein: CASRMGQGAGELFF
CDR3 DNA: TGTGCCAGCAGAATGGGACAGGGAGCCGGGGAGCTGTTTTTT
V gene: TRBV2
CDR3 length: 14
J gene: TRBJ2-2
clone size: once
D gene: TRBD1

CDR3 protein: CASSLQGSRDEQYF
CDR3 DNA: TGTGCCAGCAGTCTACAGGGGAGTAGGGACGAGCAGTACTTC
V gene: TRBV28
CDR3 length: 14
J gene: TRBJ2-7
clone size: .
D gene: TRBD1

CDR3 protein: CASGDQPQHF
CDR3 DNA: TGTGCCAGCGGAGATCAGCCCCAGCATTTT
V gene: TRBV7-3
CDR3 length: 10
J gene: TRBJ1-5
clone size: .
D gene: .

CDR3 protein: CASSSLDLRNQPQHF
CDR3 DNA: TGTGCCAGCAGTTCTTTAGATCTCCGCAATCAGCCCCAGCATTTT
V gene: TRBV6-6
CDR3 length: 15
J gene: TRBJ1-5
clone size: once
D gene: .

CDR3 protein: CASSLTGREADTQYF
CDR3 DNA: TGTGCCAGCAGCTTAACTGGCAGGGAGGCGGATACGCAGTATTTT
V gene: TRBV7-3
CDR3 length: 15
J gene: TRBJ2-3
clone size: .
D gene: .

CDR3 protein: CASSYTGSSYEQYF
CDR3 DNA: TGTGCCAGCAGTTACACGGGAAGCTCCTACGAGCAGTACTTC
V gene: TRBV6-5
CDR3 length: 14
J gene: TRBJ2-7
clone size: .
D gene: .

CDR3 protein: CASSQEGTESYGYTF
CDR3 DNA: TGCGCCAGCAGCCAAGAAGGGACAGAGAGCTATGGCTACACCTTC
V gene: TRBV4-1
CDR3 length: 15
J gene: TRBJ1-2
clone size: .
D gene: TRBD1

CDR3 protein: CASSDSGGANVLTF
CDR3 DNA: TGTGCCAGCAGTGACAGTGGTGGGGCCAACGTCCTGACTTTC
V gene: TRBV2
CDR3 length: 14
J gene: TRBJ2-6
clone size: .
D gene: .

CDR3 protein: CASSLAAGNTGELFF
CDR3 DNA: TGTGCCAGCAGCTTAGCAGCAGGGAACACCGGGGAGCTGTTTTTT
V gene: TRBV11-3
CDR3 length: 15
J gene: TRBJ2-2
clone size: .
D gene: .

CDR3 protein: CASSLDTAPYEQYF
CDR3 DNA: TGCGCCAGCAGCTTGGATACTGCTCCCTACGAGCAGTACTTC
V gene: TRBV5-1
CDR3 length: 14
J gene: TRBJ2-7
clone size: .
D gene: .

CDR3 protein: CASSQYSLAGGTDTQYF
CDR3 DNA: TGTGCCAGCAGCCAATACTCGCTAGCGGGAGGGACAGATACGCAGTATTTT
V gene: TRBV28
CDR3 length: 17
J gene: TRBJ2-3
clone size: once
D gene: TRBD2

CDR3 protein: CASSPQGGRQPQHF
CDR3 DNA: TGTGCCAGCAGCCCACAGGGGGGACGCCAGCCCCAGCATTTT
V gene: TRBV27
CDR3 length: 14
J gene: TRBJ1-5
clone size: .
D gene: TRBD1

CDR3 protein: CASSLSGTGDGYTF
CDR3 DNA: TGTGCCAGCAGTTTATCCGGGACAGGGGATGGCTACACCTTC
V gene: TRBV6-5
CDR3 length: 14
J gene: TRBJ1-2
clone size: .
D gene: TRBD1

CDR3 protein: CASSLDQGGTEGYTF
CDR3 DNA: TGTGCCAGCAGCTTGGACCAAGGGGGCACGGAAGGCTACACCTTC
V gene: TRBV5-8
CDR3 length: 15
J gene: TRBJ1-2
clone size: .
D gene: TRBD1